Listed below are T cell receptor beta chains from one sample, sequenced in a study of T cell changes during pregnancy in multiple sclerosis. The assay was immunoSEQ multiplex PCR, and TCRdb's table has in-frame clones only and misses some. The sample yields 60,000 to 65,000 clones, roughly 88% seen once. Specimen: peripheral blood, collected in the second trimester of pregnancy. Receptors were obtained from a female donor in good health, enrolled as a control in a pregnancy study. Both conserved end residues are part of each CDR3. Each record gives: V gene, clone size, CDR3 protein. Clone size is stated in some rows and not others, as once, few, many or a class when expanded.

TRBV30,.,CAWAPDSKNIQYF
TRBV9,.,CASSLTLKGGHEQFF
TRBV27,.,CASSLFSGSYEQYF
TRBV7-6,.,CASSLEGHRTGNTIYF
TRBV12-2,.,CAPSGNTGELFF
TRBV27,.,CASSSRDRQGLEQYF
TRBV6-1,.,CASSGAETAEAFF
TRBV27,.,CASRLGSGDLIENEQFF
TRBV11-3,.,CASSLGSAGELFF
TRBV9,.,CASSVWDRNDGYTF
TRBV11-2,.,CASSQGQPYGYTF
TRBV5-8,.,CASSSGTGGIGELFF
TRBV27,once,CASSLGSGYSNQPQHF
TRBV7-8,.,CASSPRTGMGSGNEQFF